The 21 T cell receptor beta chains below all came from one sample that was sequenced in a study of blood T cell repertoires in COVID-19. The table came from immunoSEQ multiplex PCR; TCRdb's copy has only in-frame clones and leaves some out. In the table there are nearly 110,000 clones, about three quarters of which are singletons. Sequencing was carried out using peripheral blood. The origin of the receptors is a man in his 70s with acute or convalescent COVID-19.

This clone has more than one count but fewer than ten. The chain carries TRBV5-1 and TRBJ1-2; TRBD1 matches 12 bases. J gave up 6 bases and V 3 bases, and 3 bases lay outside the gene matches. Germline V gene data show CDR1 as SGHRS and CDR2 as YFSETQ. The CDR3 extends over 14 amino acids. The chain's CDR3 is CASSWGTGGHGYTF. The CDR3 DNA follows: TGCGCCAGCAGCTGGGGGACAGGGGGCCATGGCTACACCTTC.

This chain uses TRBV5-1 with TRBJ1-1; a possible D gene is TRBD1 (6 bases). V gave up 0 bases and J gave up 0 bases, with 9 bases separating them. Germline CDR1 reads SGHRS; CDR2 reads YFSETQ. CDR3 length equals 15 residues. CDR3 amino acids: CASSLGDTLNTEAFF. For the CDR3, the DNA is TGCGCCAGCAGCTTGGGGGACACCCTGAACACTGAAGCTTTCTTT. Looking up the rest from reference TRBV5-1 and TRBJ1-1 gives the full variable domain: KAGVTQTPRYLIKTRGQQVTLSCSPISGHRSVSWYQQTPGQGLQFLFEYFSETQRNKGNFPGRFSGRQFSNSRSEMNVSTLELGDSALYLCASSLGDTLNTEAFFGQGTRLTVV.

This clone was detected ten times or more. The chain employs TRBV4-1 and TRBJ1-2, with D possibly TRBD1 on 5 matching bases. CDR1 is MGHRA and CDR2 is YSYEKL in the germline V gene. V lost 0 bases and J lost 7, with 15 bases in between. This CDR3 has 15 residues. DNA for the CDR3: TGCGCCAGCAGCCAAGATGGGGGGAGTATCCCTGGCTACACCTTC. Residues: CASSQDGGSIPGYTF.

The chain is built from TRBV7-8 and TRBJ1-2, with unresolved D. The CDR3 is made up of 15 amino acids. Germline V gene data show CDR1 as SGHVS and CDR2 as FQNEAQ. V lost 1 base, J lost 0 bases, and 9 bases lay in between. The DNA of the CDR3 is TGTGCCAGCAGCTTAGGGTCATCAGCTAACTATGGCTACACCTTC. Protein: CASSLGSSANYGYTF.

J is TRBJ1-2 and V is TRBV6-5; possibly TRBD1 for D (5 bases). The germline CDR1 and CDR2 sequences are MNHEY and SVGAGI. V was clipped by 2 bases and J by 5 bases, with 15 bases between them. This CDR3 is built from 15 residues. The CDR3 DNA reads TGTGCCAGCAGTTACACCCAGGGTGGGTGGTATGGCTACACCTTC. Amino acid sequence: CASSYTQGGWYGYTF.

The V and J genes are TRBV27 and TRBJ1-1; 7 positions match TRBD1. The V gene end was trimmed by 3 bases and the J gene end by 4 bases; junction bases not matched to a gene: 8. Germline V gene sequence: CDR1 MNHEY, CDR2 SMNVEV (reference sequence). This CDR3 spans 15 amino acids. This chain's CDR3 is CASSFPGRGSTEAFF. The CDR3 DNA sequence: TGTGCCAGCAGTTTCCCGGGCAGGGGGAGCACTGAAGCTTTCTTT.

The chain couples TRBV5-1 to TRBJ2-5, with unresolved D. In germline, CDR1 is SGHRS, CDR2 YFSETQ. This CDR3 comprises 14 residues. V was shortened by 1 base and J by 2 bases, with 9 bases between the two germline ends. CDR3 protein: CASSLTVTQETQYF. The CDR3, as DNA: TGCGCCAGCAGCTTGACAGTTACTCAAGAGACCCAGTACTTC.

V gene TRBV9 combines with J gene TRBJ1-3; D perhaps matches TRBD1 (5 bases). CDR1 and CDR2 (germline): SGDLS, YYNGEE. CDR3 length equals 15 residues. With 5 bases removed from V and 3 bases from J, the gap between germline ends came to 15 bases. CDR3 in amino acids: CASRQEDTGGNTIYF. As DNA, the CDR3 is TGTGCCAGCAGACAAGAGGACACCGGTGGAAACACCATATATTTT.

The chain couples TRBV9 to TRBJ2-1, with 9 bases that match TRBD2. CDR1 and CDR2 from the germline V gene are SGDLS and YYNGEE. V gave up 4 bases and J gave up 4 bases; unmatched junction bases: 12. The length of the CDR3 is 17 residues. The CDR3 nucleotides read TGTGCCAGCAGCCATCTTGGCGGGGGGGGTAGGTACAATGAGCAGTTCTTC. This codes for CASSHLGGGGRYNEQFF. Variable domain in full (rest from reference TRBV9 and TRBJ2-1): DSGVTQTPKHLITATGQRVTLRCSPRSGDLSVYWYQQSLDQGLQFLIQYYNGEERAKGNILERFSAQQFPDLHSELNLSSLELGDSALYFCASSHLGGGGRYNEQFFGPGTRLTVL.

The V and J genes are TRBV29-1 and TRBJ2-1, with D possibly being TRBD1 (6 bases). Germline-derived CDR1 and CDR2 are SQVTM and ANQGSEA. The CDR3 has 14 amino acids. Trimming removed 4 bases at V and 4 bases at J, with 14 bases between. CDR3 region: CSVAARGRYNEQFF. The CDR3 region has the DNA TGCAGCGTTGCTGCCAGGGGCCGTTACAATGAGCAGTTCTTC.

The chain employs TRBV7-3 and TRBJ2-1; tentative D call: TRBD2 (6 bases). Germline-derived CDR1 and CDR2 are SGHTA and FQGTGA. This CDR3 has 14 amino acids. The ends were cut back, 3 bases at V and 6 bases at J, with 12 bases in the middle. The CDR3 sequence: CASSLGSGGNEQFF. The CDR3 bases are TGTGCCAGCAGCTTGGGATCCGGGGGCAATGAGCAGTTCTTC.

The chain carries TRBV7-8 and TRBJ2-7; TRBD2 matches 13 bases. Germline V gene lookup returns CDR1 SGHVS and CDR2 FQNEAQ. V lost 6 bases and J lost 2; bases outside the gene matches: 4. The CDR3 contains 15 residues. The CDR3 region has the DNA TGTGCCAGCAGTCGTGGACTAGCGGGGGCCTACGAGCAGTACTTC. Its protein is CASSRGLAGAYEQYF.

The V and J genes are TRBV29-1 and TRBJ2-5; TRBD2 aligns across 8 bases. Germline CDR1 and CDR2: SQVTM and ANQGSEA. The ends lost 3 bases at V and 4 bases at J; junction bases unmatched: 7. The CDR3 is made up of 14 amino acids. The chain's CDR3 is CSVDNSGAGETQYF. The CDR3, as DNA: TGCAGCGTTGACAATAGCGGGGCAGGAGAGACCCAGTACTTC.

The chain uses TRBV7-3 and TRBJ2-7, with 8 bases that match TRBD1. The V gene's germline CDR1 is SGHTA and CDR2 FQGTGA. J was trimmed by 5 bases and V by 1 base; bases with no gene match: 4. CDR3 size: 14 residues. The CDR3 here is CASSLNRGQDEQYF. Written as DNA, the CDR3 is TGTGCCAGCAGCTTAAACAGGGGACAGGACGAGCAGTACTTC.

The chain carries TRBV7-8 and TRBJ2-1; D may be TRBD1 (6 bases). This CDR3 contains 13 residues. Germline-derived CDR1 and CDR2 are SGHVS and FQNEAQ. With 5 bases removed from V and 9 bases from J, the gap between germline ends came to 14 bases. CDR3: CASSPNRDLEQFF. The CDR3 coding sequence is TGTGCCAGCAGCCCTAACAGGGACCTTGAGCAGTTCTTC.

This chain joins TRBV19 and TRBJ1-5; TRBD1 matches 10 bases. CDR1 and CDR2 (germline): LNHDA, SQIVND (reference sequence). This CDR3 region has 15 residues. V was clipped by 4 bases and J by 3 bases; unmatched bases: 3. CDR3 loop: CASSKGQGYNQPQHF. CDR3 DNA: TGTGCCAGTAGTAAGGGACAGGGGTACAATCAGCCCCAGCATTTT.

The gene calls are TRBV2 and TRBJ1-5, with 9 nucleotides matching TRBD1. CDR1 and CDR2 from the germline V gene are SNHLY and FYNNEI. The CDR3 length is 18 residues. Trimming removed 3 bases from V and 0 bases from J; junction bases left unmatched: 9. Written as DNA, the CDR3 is TGTGCCAGCAGTGAGAAAACAGGGGGCCTCGATAGCAATCAGCCCCAGCATTTT. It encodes CASSEKTGGLDSNQPQHF.

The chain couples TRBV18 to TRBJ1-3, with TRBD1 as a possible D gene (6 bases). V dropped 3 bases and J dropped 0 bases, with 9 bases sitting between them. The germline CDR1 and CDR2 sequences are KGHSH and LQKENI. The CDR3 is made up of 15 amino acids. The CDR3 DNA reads TGTGCCAGCTCACCCACAGGGTTCTCTGGAAACACCATATATTTT. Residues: CASSPTGFSGNTIYF.

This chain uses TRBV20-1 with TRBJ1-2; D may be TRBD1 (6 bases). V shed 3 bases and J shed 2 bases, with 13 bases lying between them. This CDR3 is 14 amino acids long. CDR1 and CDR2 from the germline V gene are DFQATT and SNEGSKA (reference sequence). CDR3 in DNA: TGCAGTGCTAGTTGGAGACAGGAGAACTATGGCTACACCTTC. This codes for CSASWRQENYGYTF.

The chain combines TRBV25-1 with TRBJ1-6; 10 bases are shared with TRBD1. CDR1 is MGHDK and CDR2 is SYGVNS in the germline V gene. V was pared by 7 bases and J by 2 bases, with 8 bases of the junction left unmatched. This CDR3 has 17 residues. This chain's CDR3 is CASTGDRGFAYNSPLHF. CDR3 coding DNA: TGTGCCAGCACTGGGGACAGGGGCTTCGCCTATAATTCACCCCTCCACTTT.

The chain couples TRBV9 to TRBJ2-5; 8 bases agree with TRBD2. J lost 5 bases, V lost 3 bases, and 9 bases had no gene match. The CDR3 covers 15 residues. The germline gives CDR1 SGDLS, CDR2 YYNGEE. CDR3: CASSGVGLAGETQYF. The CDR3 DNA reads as TGTGCCAGCAGCGGGGTTGGACTAGCTGGGGAGACCCAGTACTTC.